The source of this TCR beta chain is a study of blood T cells in healthy people across ages. Findings and caveats of the study: Both naive CD4+ cell counts and diversity were greater in long-lived donors than in aged donors.

The germline V gene has CDR1 MNHNY and CDR2 SVGAGI (reference sequence). The germline V and J ends were trimmed by 2 bases and 2 bases, with 8 bases remaining between them. The CDR3 totals 14 residues. Remarks on this clonotype: Its antigen is not known.

The authors ran a second PCR of about 7 to 11 cycles using a sample-barcoded 5' primer and a J-beta primer mix. MiXCR, run by TCRdb on the 5' RACE reads, gives a single entry per CDR3 protein. Of about 620,000 distinct CDR3 sequences listed, approximately 21% are singletons. The sample comprised blood. This sequence originates from a man aged 70-80 years in good health. The genes are TRBV6-6 and TRBJ2-3, with no clear D. The CDR3 reads CASSYARFTDTQYF. DNA of the CDR3: TGTGCCAGCAGTTACGCTAGATTCACAGATACGCAGTATTTT.